Sequencing of this TCR beta chain was carried out in a study of blood T cell repertoires in COVID-19. Study information: COVID-19 samples, acute and convalescent, were from the United States, Italy and Spain.

Individuals drawn from about 26 US areas were roughly 18 to 95 years old. Clinical histories supplied by participants themselves formed the basis of cohort assignment. For recovered donors of Cohort 3, there were two negative PCRs, clearance, or symptom resolution. The V segment lost 6 bases and the J segment 0 bases; nucleotides outside the gene matches: 3. This CDR3 spans 14 amino acids. Looked up from germline, CDR1 is SEHNR and CDR2 is FQNEAQ (reference sequence). Sequenced by immunoSEQ multiplex PCR; TCRdb stores in-frame clones only, minus some. The sample records roughly 520,000 clones, around 89% being singletons.

The sequence was obtained from a woman aged 35 to 49 who had recovered from COVID-19. Sequencing was done on a sample of PBMCs or T cells enriched from blood (not recorded which). The J gene is TRBJ2-7, the V gene TRBV7-9; 9 nucleotides line up with TRBD2. The CDR3 region has the DNA TGTGCCAGCAGGGGTAGCGGGAGCTCCTACGAGCAGTACTTC. It is translated as CASRGSGSSYEQYF. The whole variable domain, remainder taken from reference TRBV7-9 and TRBJ2-7, is DTGVSQNPRHKITKRGQNVTFRCDPISEHNRLYWYRQTLGQGPEFLTYFQNEAQLEKSRLLSDRFSAERPKGSFSTLEIQRTEQGDSAMYLCASRGSGSSYEQYFGPGTRLTVT.